The following is a TCR beta chain sequence with its context. Deletions cut 0 bases from V and 3 bases from J, with 11 bases between. CDR1 and CDR2 (germline): ENHRY, SYGVKD. The CDR3 is made up of 15 amino acids. The sample comes from a study of blood T cell repertoires in COVID-19. Assay: immunoSEQ multiplex PCR; the TCRdb copy retains only in-frame clones and omits some. The data show approximately 250,000 clones, with around nine tenths seen just once and 4.1% held by the top ten. The chain joins TRBV10-3 to TRBJ1-2; a weak D match, TRBD1 (5 bases). The sequenced sample consisted of PBMCs or T cells enriched from blood (not recorded which). The receptor's source is a woman aged 30 to 39 who had recovered from COVID-19. For the CDR3, the DNA is TGTGCCATCAGTGAGTCTGTGGGGGGGTACTATGGCTACACCTTC. Translated: CAISESVGGYYGYTF.